These 19 T cell receptor beta chains came from one sample sequenced in a study of response to subunit inactivated influenza vaccine. MiXCR, applied by TCRdb to the RT-PCR reads, yields one record per CDR3 protein. Of 630,000 or so distinct CDR3 sequences in the sample, around 16% were seen once. Source: PBMCs from blood, taken about 12 days after vaccination. The source of these receptors is a man aged 50 to 59 who received an inactivated influenza vaccine.

The chain combines TRBV28 with TRBJ2-3; D remains unclear. Germline V lookup: CDR1 MDHEN, CDR2 SYDVKM. The CDR3 runs 13 residues. Trimming left V 6 bases short and J 0 bases short, with 7 bases between. CDR3 residues: CASRLPSTDTQYF. CDR3 DNA sequence: TGTGCCAGCAGGCTCCCTAGCACAGATACGCAGTATTTT.

The chain couples TRBV29-1 to TRBJ2-7, with 10 bases that match TRBD2. V lost 4 bases and J lost 5; bases outside the gene matches: 2. The CDR3 length is 12 residues. Per the germline V gene, CDR1 is SQVTM and CDR2 is ANQGSEA. CDR3 sequence (DNA): TGCAGCGTTGTTCTAGCGGGAGACGAGCAGTACTTC. Its translation: CSVVLAGDEQYF.

The chain couples TRBV5-1 to TRBJ2-1; 7 bases agree with TRBD2. The V gene's germline CDR1 is SGHRS and CDR2 YFSETQ. The CDR3 spans 15 residues. The V and J ends lost 4 bases and 4 bases, in that order; junction bases with no gene match: 8. CDR3 sequence reads: CASSAPGGPYNEQFF. CDR3 DNA sequence: TGCGCCAGCAGCGCCCCGGGAGGCCCTTACAATGAGCAGTTCTTC.

This clonotype was seen more than once but under ten times. The chain joins TRBV6-1 to TRBJ2-7; 8 nucleotides align to TRBD1. The CDR3 runs 14 residues. The germline CDR1 and CDR2 sequences are MNHNS and SASEGT. Trimming took 5 bases from V and 6 from J; bases not matched to a gene: 9. CDR3 in amino acids: CASSRETGAGEQYF. The DNA of the CDR3 is TGTGCCAGCAGTAGAGAGACAGGGGCCGGCGAGCAGTACTTC.

There are a few counts of this clonotype. V and J are TRBV10-3 and TRBJ2-7; unclear D gene. CDR3 size: 14 residues. Germline lookup yields CDR1 ENHRY and CDR2 SYGVKD. V gave up 3 bases and J gave up 5 bases, with 14 bases separating them. The CDR3: CAISDVGLYNEQYF. The DNA of the CDR3 is TGTGCCATCAGTGATGTAGGGTTATACAACGAGCAGTACTTC.

The rearrangement uses TRBV3-1 and TRBJ2-2; 10 bases fit TRBD1. V was clipped by 3 bases and J by 4 bases; unmatched bases: 20. The CDR3 runs to 21 residues. The germline V gene has CDR1 LGHDT and CDR2 YNNKEL (reference sequence). CDR3 sequence: CASSHSGMGIPGQGSTGELFF. CDR3 sequence (DNA): TGTGCCAGCAGCCATAGTGGCATGGGTATCCCGGGACAGGGGTCCACCGGGGAGCTGTTTTTT.

The chain has TRBV20-1 and TRBJ1-5; the D gene is possibly TRBD1 (5 bases). CDR1 DFQATT and CDR2 SNEGSKA come from the germline V gene (reference sequence). Trimming removed 3 bases from V and 1 base from J, with 16 bases in between. This CDR3 is built from 16 residues. In DNA form, the CDR3 reads TGCAGTGCTAGGGACAATGGGCAGGCGAGCAATCAGCCCCAGCATTTT. Amino acid sequence: CSARDNGQASNQPQHF.

V gene TRBV20-1 combines with J gene TRBJ2-3; D not resolved. V lost 6 bases and J 4 bases, leaving 14 bases between the germline ends. The germline V gene encodes CDR1 DFQATT and CDR2 SNEGSKA (reference sequence). The CDR3 contains 13 residues. The CDR3 reads CSARTWNADTQYF. As DNA, the CDR3 is TGCAGTGCCAGGACCTGGAACGCAGATACGCAGTATTTT.

This clonotype turned up a few times. The chain links TRBV11-2 to TRBJ1-1; D uncertain. Germline values: CDR1 SGHAT, CDR2 FQNNGV. V was cut by 1 base and J by 4 bases, with 13 bases left in between. The CDR3 loop spans 15 amino acids. The CDR3 nucleotides read TGTGCCAGCAGCTTAGGATGGGGTACGCGCACTGAAGCTTTCTTT. It translates to CASSLGWGTRTEAFF.

The V gene is TRBV11-2, the J gene TRBJ2-1, with D perhaps TRBD1 (6 bases). Trimming pared 1 base from V and 8 bases from J, leaving 15 bases between. From germline, CDR1 is SGHAT and CDR2 FQNNGV. This CDR3 spans 15 amino acids. This chain's CDR3 is CASSLVPTGYHEQFF. The CDR3 DNA sequence: TGTGCCAGCAGCTTAGTCCCTACAGGGTACCATGAGCAGTTCTTC.

This clonotype was observed a handful of times. The chain is built from TRBV7-9 and TRBJ2-1, with 12 bases lining up with TRBD2. Germline V lookup: CDR1 SEHNR, CDR2 FQNEAQ (reference sequence). This CDR3 has 16 amino acids. Trimming took 4 bases from V and 1 from J; bases not matched to a gene: 2. The CDR3 reads CASSSTSGRSYNEQFF. CDR3 nucleotides: TGTGCCAGCAGCTCCACTAGCGGGAGGTCCTACAATGAGCAGTTCTTC.

The chain employs TRBV12-3 or TRBV12-4 and TRBJ2-5; the match to TRBD2 covers 8 bases. V lost 3 bases to trimming and J lost 5 bases; unmatched junction nucleotides: 14. The CDR3 contains 17 residues. Written as DNA, the CDR3 is TGTGCCAGCAGTTTGAGGTCGAGTAGCGGGGCTGTGGAGACCCAGTACTTC. Translating it yields CASSLRSSSGAVETQYF.

This clonotype was counted a few times. The V call is TRBV27, the J call TRBJ2-1; no firm D call. Trimming pared 6 bases from V and 3 bases from J, leaving 9 bases between. The CDR3 contains 13 residues. CDR1 MNHEY and CDR2 SMNVEV come from the germline V gene (reference sequence). This CDR3 reads CASSRTYYNEQFF. The CDR3 DNA follows: TGTGCCAGCAGCAGGACCTACTACAATGAGCAGTTCTTC.

V gene TRBV4-3 combines with J gene TRBJ2-3; no definite D call. This CDR3 has 19 amino acids. Trimming took off 4 bases at V and 0 bases at J, with 23 bases between the two ends. The germline gives CDR1 LGHNA, CDR2 YSLEER. The CDR3 nucleotides are TGCGCCAGCAGCCGAGAATGGGGTTCCGACGGGTTTAGCACAGATACGCAGTATTTT. Its translation: CASSREWGSDGFSTDTQYF.

The J gene is TRBJ1-5, the V gene TRBV10-2, with D perhaps TRBD1 (5 bases). Germline CDR1 and CDR2: WSHSY and SAAADI. The CDR3 consists of 14 residues. The V gene lost 3 bases and the J gene lost 4 bases, with 10 bases spanning the gap. Written as DNA, the CDR3 is TGCGCCAGCAGTGAAGGGGCAGTTAATCAGCCCCAGCATTTT. Translated: CASSEGAVNQPQHF.

The rearrangement uses TRBV9 and TRBJ1-2; TRBD1 matches at 7 bases. The CDR3 has 15 amino acids. The ends lost 3 bases at V and 4 bases at J; junction bases unmatched: 9. Per the germline V gene, CDR1 is SGDLS and CDR2 is YYNGEE. The CDR3 region is CASSDTGELGYGYTF. Written as DNA, the CDR3 is TGTGCCAGCAGCGATACAGGGGAGCTGGGCTATGGCTACACCTTC.

This clonotype has more than one count but fewer than ten. The V call is TRBV5-1, the J call TRBJ2-1, with 14 bases identical to TRBD2. The CDR3 sequence is 18 residues long. From germline, CDR1 is SGHRS and CDR2 YFSETQ. J lost 8 bases, V lost 0 bases, and 10 bases had no gene match. CDR3 bases: TGCGCCAGCAGCTTGGTGGGCGGACTAGCGGGAGGCATTGATGAGCAGTTCTTC. Translated: CASSLVGGLAGGIDEQFF.

This clonotype was counted between two and nine times. The rearrangement uses TRBV20-1 and TRBJ2-3; TRBD2 might be the D (5 bases). Germline CDR1 and CDR2: DFQATT and SNEGSKA (reference sequence). The V end was cut by 4 bases, the J end by 0 bases, with 17 bases between. The CDR3 covers 16 residues. The CDR3 nucleotides are TGCAGTGCTAAAACGCGGGTCCGAGCTAGCACAGATACGCAGTATTTT. The encoded protein is CSAKTRVRASTDTQYF.

This clonotype was detected a few times. This chain links TRBV15 with TRBJ2-4; 16 nucleotides align to TRBD2. CDR1 and CDR2 from the germline V gene are LNHNV and YYDKDF (reference sequence). J lost 0 bases, V lost 3 bases, and 20 bases had no gene match. This CDR3 is 24 amino acids long. The CDR3 nucleotides are TGTGCCACCAGCAGTAGCGATCGACCGGGACTAGCGGGAGGGCCTTCACTAGCCAAAAACATTCAGTACTTC. Translation: CATSSSDRPGLAGGPSLAKNIQYF.